This is a list of T cell receptor beta chains from one sample in a study of shared clonotypes between healthy human individuals. Clones were sequenced by immunoSEQ multiplex PCR, and TCRdb holds only the in-frame ones, with some missing. Here the sample spans millions of clones, around 95% being singletons. The sequenced material came from naive CD4+ T cells sorted from blood. The receptors here all came from a young man in good health. Both conserved end residues are part of each CDR3. Fields, in order: clone size, J gene, V gene, D gene, CDR3 DNA, CDR3 protein. A D gene is named only where the DNA matches it firmly. Clone size appears in some rows only: once, few, many, or a class for an expanded clone.

size: .
J: TRBJ1-6
V: TRBV6-5
D: TRBD1
DNA: TGTGCCAGCAGAACAGGGGGCGCGAGTTCACCCCTCCACTTT
CDR3: CASRTGGASSPLHF

size: .
J: TRBJ1-6
V: TRBV15
D: .
DNA: TGTGCCACCAGCAGAGGTAGTAGGAGCTCCTATAATTCACCCCTCCACTTT
CDR3: CATSRGSRSSYNSPLHF

size: .
J: TRBJ1-5
V: TRBV18
D: .
DNA: TGTGCCAGCTCACCCGGGAACTATCAGCCCCAGCATTTT
CDR3: CASSPGNYQPQHF

size: .
J: TRBJ1-5
V: TRBV10-3
D: .
DNA: TGTGCCATCAGTGAATCTGCGGGAGTCGCCCAGCATTTT
CDR3: CAISESAGVAQHF

size: once
J: TRBJ1-1
V: TRBV29-1
D: .
DNA: TGCAGCGTTGCCGGCGGAAGGGGGAACACTGAAGCTTTCTTT
CDR3: CSVAGGRGNTEAFF

size: .
J: TRBJ1-2
V: TRBV18
D: .
DNA: TGTGCCAGCTCACATGGCGACTATGGCTACACCTTC
CDR3: CASSHGDYGYTF

size: .
J: TRBJ2-4
V: TRBV20-1
D: .
DNA: TGCAGTGCAAGCATCAGGGAAAAGTACTTC
CDR3: CSASIREKYF

size: .
J: TRBJ1-2
V: TRBV5-6
D: .
DNA: TGTGCCAGCAGTACCTCCGGGACAAGAAGTTCCTATGGCTACACCTTC
CDR3: CASSTSGTRSSYGYTF

size: .
J: TRBJ1-5
V: TRBV6-1
D: TRBD1
DNA: TGTGCCAGCAGCGCGACAGGGAACAATCAGCCCCAGCATTTT
CDR3: CASSATGNNQPQHF

size: .
J: TRBJ2-3
V: TRBV7-8
D: .
DNA: TGTGCCAGCAGCAAGAGACAGTCAGGCTACACAGATACGCAGTATTTT
CDR3: CASSKRQSGYTDTQYF

size: .
J: TRBJ2-1
V: TRBV15
D: .
DNA: TGTGCCACCAGCAGAGGTTCACAGGGAGGTTCCTACAATGAGCAGTTCTTC
CDR3: CATSRGSQGGSYNEQFF

size: .
J: TRBJ1-6
V: TRBV19
D: TRBD1
DNA: TGTGCCAGTAGTACAGCGCTCACAGGGGCCATCTATAATTCACCCCTCCACTTT
CDR3: CASSTALTGAIYNSPLHF

size: .
J: TRBJ1-6
V: TRBV30
D: .
DNA: TGTGCCTGGAGTGTACCGGAGACAGCCGGACTCCACTTT
CDR3: CAWSVPETAGLHF

size: once
J: TRBJ2-7
V: TRBV6-5
D: TRBD1
DNA: TGTGCCAGCAGTCAATCAGCCGACAGGGGGTACGAGCAGTACTTC
CDR3: CASSQSADRGYEQYF

size: .
J: TRBJ2-4
V: TRBV18
D: .
DNA: TGTGCCAGCTCACCATACGGGTCAGACGTAGCCAAAAACATTCAGTACTTC
CDR3: CASSPYGSDVAKNIQYF

size: .
J: TRBJ2-5
V: TRBV7-2
D: .
DNA: TGTGCCAGCAGCGTTGCGCGACTATTCCCGAATATGGAGACCCAGTACTTC
CDR3: CASSVARLFPNMETQYF

size: .
J: TRBJ2-7
V: TRBV18
D: .
DNA: TGTGCCAGCTCATCTACAGGGACGAGCTACGAGCAGTACTTC
CDR3: CASSSTGTSYEQYF

size: .
J: TRBJ2-1
V: TRBV18
D: .
DNA: TGTGCCAGCTCACCAGGGTCGCGTTATGAGCAGTTCTTC
CDR3: CASSPGSRYEQFF

size: .
J: TRBJ2-2
V: TRBV2
D: .
DNA: TGTGCCAGCAGTGAAGTAGGACAGTCCGGGGAGCTGTTTTTT
CDR3: CASSEVGQSGELFF

size: .
J: TRBJ2-3
V: TRBV7-2
D: .
DNA: TGTGCCAGCAGCTTAGGGTCTCTTAGCACAGATACGCAGTATTTT
CDR3: CASSLGSLSTDTQYF

size: .
J: TRBJ2-7
V: TRBV21-1
D: .
DNA: TGTGCCAGCAGCATCTACGCCTACGAGCAGTACTTC
CDR3: CASSIYAYEQYF

size: .
J: TRBJ1-4
V: TRBV6-1
D: .
DNA: TGTGCCAGCAGTAAAGGAAAACTGTTTTTT
CDR3: CASSKGKLFF

size: .
J: TRBJ2-7
V: TRBV19
D: TRBD2
DNA: TGTGCCAGTAGTCCCCGTACGCGGGAGGGAGGCGAGCAGTACTTC
CDR3: CASSPRTREGGEQYF

size: .
J: TRBJ2-1
V: TRBV20-1
D: .
DNA: TGCAGTGCCCAAGACAATGAGCAGTTCTTC
CDR3: CSAQDNEQFF

size: .
J: TRBJ1-5
V: TRBV5-6
D: .
DNA: TGTGCCAGCAGCTTGGGGCCAATGCAGCCCCAGCATTTT
CDR3: CASSLGPMQPQHF

size: .
J: TRBJ2-2
V: TRBV27
D: .
DNA: TGTGCCAGCAGTTTCGGGGGCCCTAGTGGCCACGGGGAGCTGTTTTTT
CDR3: CASSFGGPSGHGELFF

size: .
J: TRBJ2-7
V: TRBV2
D: TRBD1
DNA: TGTGCCAGCAGTGAAGCAGGGGGCAGGGGGCTAAGCTCCTACGAGCAGTACTTC
CDR3: CASSEAGGRGLSSYEQYF

size: .
J: TRBJ1-2
V: TRBV2
D: TRBD1
DNA: TGTGCCAGCACGGGACAGGGGTACTTTGGCTACACCTTC
CDR3: CASTGQGYFGYTF

size: .
J: TRBJ1-1
V: TRBV5-1
D: .
DNA: TGCGCCAGCAGCTTGAACGGGGTTGAAGCTTTCTTT
CDR3: CASSLNGVEAFF

size: .
J: TRBJ1-4
V: TRBV4-2
D: TRBD1
DNA: TGTGCCAGCAGCCAAGAACCCGGGACAGGGGATGAAAAACTGTTTTTT
CDR3: CASSQEPGTGDEKLFF

size: .
J: TRBJ2-2
V: TRBV9
D: TRBD1
DNA: TGTGCCAGCAGCGTAGCCTCAGGGGGCGCTTGGACCGGGGAGCTGTTTTTT
CDR3: CASSVASGGAWTGELFF

size: .
J: TRBJ1-1
V: TRBV19
D: .
DNA: TGTGCCAGTAGTAATCTCGGGCACACTGAAGCTTTCTTT
CDR3: CASSNLGHTEAFF

size: .
J: TRBJ2-1
V: TRBV9
D: TRBD1
DNA: TGTGCCAGCAGCGTGGGGACAGGATACAATGAGCAGTTCTTC
CDR3: CASSVGTGYNEQFF

size: .
J: TRBJ2-5
V: TRBV4-3
D: .
DNA: TGCGCCAGCAGCCAAGGCCTCCTGGAGACCCAGTACTTC
CDR3: CASSQGLLETQYF

size: .
J: TRBJ1-2
V: TRBV5-1
D: .
DNA: TGCGCCAGCAGCTTGGGACGCGGGCGGGAGGACCACTATGGCTACACCTTC
CDR3: CASSLGRGREDHYGYTF

size: .
J: TRBJ1-1
V: TRBV7-2
D: .
DNA: TGTGCCAGCAGCAACAGGTTTCATCCGGACACTGAAGCTTTCTTT
CDR3: CASSNRFHPDTEAFF

size: .
J: TRBJ1-2
V: TRBV9
D: TRBD1
DNA: TGTGCCAGCAGCGTACAACAGGGGCTCAACTATGGCTACACCTTC
CDR3: CASSVQQGLNYGYTF

size: .
J: TRBJ1-6
V: TRBV6-6
D: .
DNA: TGTGCCAGCAGGGCTTCAGGGAATTCACCCCTCCACTTT
CDR3: CASRASGNSPLHF

size: .
J: TRBJ1-2
V: TRBV6-1
D: .
DNA: TGTGCCAGCAGTGAAGCGGAGGGGAACTATGGCTACACCTTC
CDR3: CASSEAEGNYGYTF

size: .
J: TRBJ1-2
V: TRBV2
D: TRBD1
DNA: TGTGCCAGCGGAACGGGACAGTCTTTTAACTATGGCTACACCTTC
CDR3: CASGTGQSFNYGYTF

size: .
J: TRBJ2-7
V: TRBV15
D: TRBD1
DNA: TGTGCCACCAGCACGGACAGGGGGCTGTACGAGCAGTACTTC
CDR3: CATSTDRGLYEQYF